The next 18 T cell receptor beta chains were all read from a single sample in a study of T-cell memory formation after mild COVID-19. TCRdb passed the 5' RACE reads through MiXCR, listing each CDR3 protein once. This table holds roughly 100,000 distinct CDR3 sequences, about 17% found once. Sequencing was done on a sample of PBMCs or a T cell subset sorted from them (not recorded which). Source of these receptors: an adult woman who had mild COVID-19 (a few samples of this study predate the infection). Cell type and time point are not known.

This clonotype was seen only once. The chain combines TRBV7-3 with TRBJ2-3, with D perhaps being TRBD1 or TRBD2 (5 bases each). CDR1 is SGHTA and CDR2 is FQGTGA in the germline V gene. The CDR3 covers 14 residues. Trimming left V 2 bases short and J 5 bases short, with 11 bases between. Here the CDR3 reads CASSLGSRGDTQYF. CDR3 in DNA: TGTGCCAGCAGCTTAGGGTCGAGGGGAGATACGCAGTATTTT. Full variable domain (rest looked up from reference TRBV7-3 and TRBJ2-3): GAGVSQTPSNKVTEKGKYVELRCDPISGHTALYWYRQSLGQGPEFLIYFQGTGAADDSGLPNDRFFAVRPEGSVSTLKIQRTERGDSAVYLCASSLGSRGDTQYFGPGTRLTVL.

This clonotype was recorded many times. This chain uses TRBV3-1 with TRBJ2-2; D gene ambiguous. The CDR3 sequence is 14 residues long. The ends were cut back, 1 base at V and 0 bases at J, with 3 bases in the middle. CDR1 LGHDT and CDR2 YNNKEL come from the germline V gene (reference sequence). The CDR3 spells CASSQGPNTGELFF. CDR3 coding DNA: TGTGCCAGCAGCCAAGGCCCGAACACCGGGGAGCTGTTTTTT.

In DNA, the CDR3 is TGCGCCAGCAGTCCCCCGGGGGACTACGAGCAGTACTTC. The encoded protein is CASSPPGDYEQYF. This rearrangement joins TRBV5-1 to TRBJ2-7; maybe TRBD2 (6 bases). The CDR3 runs to 13 residues. CDR1 and CDR2 (germline): SGHRS, YFSETQ. V lost 5 bases and J 3 bases, leaving 12 bases between the germline ends.

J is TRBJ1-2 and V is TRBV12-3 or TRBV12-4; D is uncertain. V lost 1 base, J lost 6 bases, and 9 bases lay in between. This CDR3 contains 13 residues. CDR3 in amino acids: CASSLEELDGYTF. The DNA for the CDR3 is TGTGCCAGCAGTTTAGAGGAGCTAGATGGCTACACCTTC.

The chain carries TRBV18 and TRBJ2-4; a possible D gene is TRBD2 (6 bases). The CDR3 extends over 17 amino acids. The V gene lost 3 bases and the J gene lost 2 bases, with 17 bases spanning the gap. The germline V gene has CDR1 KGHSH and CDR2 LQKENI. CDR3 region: CASSPPRVRDTKNIQYF. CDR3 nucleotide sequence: TGTGCCAGCTCACCGCCGAGGGTGCGGGATACCAAAAACATTCAGTACTTC.

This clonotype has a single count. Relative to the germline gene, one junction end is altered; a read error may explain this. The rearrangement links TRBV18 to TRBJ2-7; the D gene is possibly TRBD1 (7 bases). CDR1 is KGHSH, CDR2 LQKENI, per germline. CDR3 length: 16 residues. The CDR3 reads CASSPRRDSLLYEQYF. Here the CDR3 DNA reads TGTGCCAGCTCCCCACGGAGGGACAGTCTGCTGTACGAGCAGTACTTC.

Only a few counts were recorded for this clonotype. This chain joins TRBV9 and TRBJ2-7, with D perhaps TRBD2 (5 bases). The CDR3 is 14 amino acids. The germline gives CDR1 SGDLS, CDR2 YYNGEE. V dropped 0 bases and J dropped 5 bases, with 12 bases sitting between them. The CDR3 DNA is TGTGCCAGCAGCGTAGGAGGGCTTGGCAACGAGCAGTACTTC. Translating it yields CASSVGGLGNEQYF.

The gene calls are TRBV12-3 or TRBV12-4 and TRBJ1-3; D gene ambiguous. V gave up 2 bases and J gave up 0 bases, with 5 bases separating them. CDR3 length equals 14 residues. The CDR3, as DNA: TGTGCCAGCAGTTTACACGCCTCTGGAAACACCATATATTTT. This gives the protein CASSLHASGNTIYF.

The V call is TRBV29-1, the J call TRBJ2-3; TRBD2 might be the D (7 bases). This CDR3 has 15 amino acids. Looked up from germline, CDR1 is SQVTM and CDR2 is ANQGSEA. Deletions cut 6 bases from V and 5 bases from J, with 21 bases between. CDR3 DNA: TGCAGCGTCCTGTGGGAGGGGGATCCAAGAGATACGCAGTATTTT. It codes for CSVLWEGDPRDTQYF.

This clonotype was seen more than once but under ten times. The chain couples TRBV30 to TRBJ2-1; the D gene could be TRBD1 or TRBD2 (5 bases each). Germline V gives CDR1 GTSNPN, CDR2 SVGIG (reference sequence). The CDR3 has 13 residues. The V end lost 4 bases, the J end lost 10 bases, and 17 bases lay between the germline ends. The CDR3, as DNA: TGTGCCTGGACCGGGGCGGTTGGGCTGGAGCAGTTCTTC. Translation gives CAWTGAVGLEQFF.

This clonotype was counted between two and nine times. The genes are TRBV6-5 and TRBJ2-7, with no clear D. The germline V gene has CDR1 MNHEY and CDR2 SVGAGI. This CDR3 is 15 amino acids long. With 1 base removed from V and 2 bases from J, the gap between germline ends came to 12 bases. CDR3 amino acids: CASSYFGDQAYEQYF. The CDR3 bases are TGTGCCAGCAGTTACTTTGGAGACCAAGCCTACGAGCAGTACTTC.

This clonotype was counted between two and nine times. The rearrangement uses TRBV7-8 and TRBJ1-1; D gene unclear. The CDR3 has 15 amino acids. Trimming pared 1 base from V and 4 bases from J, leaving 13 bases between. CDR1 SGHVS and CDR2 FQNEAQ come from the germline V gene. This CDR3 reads CASSLGGQVGTEAFF. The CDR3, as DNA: TGTGCCAGCAGCTTAGGCGGGCAGGTGGGCACTGAAGCTTTCTTT.

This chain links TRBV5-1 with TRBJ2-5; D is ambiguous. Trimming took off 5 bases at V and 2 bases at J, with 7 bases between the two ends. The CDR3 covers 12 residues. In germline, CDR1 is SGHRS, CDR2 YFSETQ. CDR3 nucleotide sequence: TGCGCCAGCAGTGGCGAGCAAGAGACCCAGTACTTC. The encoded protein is CASSGEQETQYF.

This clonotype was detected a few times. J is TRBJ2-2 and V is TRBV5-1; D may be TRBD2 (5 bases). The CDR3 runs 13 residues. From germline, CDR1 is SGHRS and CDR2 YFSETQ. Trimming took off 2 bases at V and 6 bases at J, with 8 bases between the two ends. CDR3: CASSFLSAGELFF. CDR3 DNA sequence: TGCGCCAGCAGCTTTCTTAGCGCCGGGGAGCTGTTTTTT.

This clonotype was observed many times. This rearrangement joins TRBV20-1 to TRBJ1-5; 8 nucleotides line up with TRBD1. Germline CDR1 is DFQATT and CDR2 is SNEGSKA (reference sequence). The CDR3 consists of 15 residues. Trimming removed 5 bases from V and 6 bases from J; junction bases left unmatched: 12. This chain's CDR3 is CSASLPGQVSQPQHF. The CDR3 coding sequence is TGCAGTGCTTCCCTTCCGGGACAGGTTAGTCAGCCCCAGCATTTT.

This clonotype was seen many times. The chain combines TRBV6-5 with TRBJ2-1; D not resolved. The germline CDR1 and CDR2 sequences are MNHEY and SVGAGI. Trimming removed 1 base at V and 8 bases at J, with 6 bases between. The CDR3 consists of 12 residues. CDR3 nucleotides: TGTGCCAGCAGTTACTTGGGCGATGAGCAGTTCTTC. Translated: CASSYLGDEQFF.

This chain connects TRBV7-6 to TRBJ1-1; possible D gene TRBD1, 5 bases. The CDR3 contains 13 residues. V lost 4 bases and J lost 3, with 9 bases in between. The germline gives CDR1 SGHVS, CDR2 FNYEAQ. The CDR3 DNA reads TGTGCCAGCAGCTCAGGGACGTACACTGAAGCTTTCTTT. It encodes CASSSGTYTEAFF.

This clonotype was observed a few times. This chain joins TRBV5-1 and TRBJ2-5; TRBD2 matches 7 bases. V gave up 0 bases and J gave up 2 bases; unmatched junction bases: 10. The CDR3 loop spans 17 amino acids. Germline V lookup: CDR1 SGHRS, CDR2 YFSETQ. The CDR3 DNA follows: TGCGCCAGCAGCTTGGAGTCTTCGGGAGGAATTCAAGAGACCCAGTACTTC. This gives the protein CASSLESSGGIQETQYF.